The sequence of this T cell receptor (beta chain) was determined in a study of blood T cell repertoires in COVID-19 (dated by TCRdb to between 2020 and 2021). As for the study more broadly: The collaborator samples originated in the United States, Italy and Spain and spanned the acute and convalescent phases of COVID-19. The prospective study material was composed of cDNA or gDNA derived from T cells, B-cell-depleted T cells, or PBMCs. The dataset comprised deeply sampled blood TCRbeta repertoires from subjects exposed to, actively infected with, or recovered from COVID-19. The repertoires were released in a freely available public database meant as a resource for research on the immune response to SARS-CoV-2. Samples came from the ongoing ImmuneRACE study (first 160 participants) plus 1,254 subjects from 6 global collaborators. Sample metadata almost always included a de-identified subject ID, COVID-19 status, age in years and sex. Where available, HLA class I and class II types were obtained from metadata supplied by the sample provider rather than from assay-based typing. Beyond this particular receptor, the publication reports: The quantity of clinical and demographic metadata differed by source and by participant and was supplied without curation.

The immunoSEQ Assay, a bias-controlled multiplex PCR, was used to amplify TCRbeta CDR3 regions from genomic DNA. In the authors' own workflow: Nucleated cell counts per sample were estimated from amplification of reference gene primers within the assay. To quantify the absolute abundance of each unique TCRbeta CDR3 rearrangement, sequence reads were collapsed and filtered. For each sample, productive Simpson clonality was calculated by taking the square root of Simpson's diversity index across productive rearrangements. TCRdb obtained this table from immuneACCESS and retained in-frame rearrangements with V and J assigned. These tables miss some clones; where compared with another copy, unresolved V genes account for less than half of the shortfall, and the remainder is unexplained. V and J calls plus clone size are reproduced from that table; the DNA served to infer D and trimming. This sample lists around 150,000 clones; around 82% were detected once. Approximately 3.8% of the sample goes to the ten largest clones.

V loses 0 bases, J loses 3 bases, and the germline ends lie 3 bases apart. Inclusive of the bounding cysteine and phenylalanine, the CDR3 is 13 residues long. CDR3 DNA only is kept here, 39 bases in frame from base 1. Reading the germline V gene gives CDR1 SGHRS and CDR2 YFSETQ. A word on this clone: It has no known antigen specificity. No base qualities exist here, and no much larger clone lies one base off it.

Each collaborating institution followed its own protocols to collect whole blood in K2EDTA tubes. For TCRbeta analysis, collaborators shipped samples as frozen whole blood, isolated PBMCs, or DNA extracted from either of those sample types. The sample taken for sequencing was peripheral blood. This TCR came from a woman in her sixties with acute or convalescent COVID-19. The chain is encoded by TRBV5-1 joined to TRBJ1-4; no D segment can be confidently identified. In nucleotide form, the sequence is TGCGCCAGCAGCTTGGCTCCTAATGAAAAACTGTTTTTT. It is translated as CASSLAPNEKLFF.